The 26 T cell receptor beta chains listed next were all sequenced from one sample in a study of CD8 T cells in ankylosing spondylitis. TCRdb re-called the 5' RACE reads through MiXCR, storing one row per CDR3 protein. In the table there are fewer than 250,000 distinct CDR3 sequences, more than 25% of which are singletons. Sequenced sample: blood, either unsorted or a sorted T cell fraction (not recorded which). These receptors were obtained from a male donor with ankylosing spondylitis or in good health (not recorded which).

As concerns this clonotype: This may arise from a read error, as a much more abundant clone is one base away. The chain joins TRBV11-3 to TRBJ2-1; perhaps TRBD2 as D (5 bases). The CDR3 contains 17 residues. Per germline, CDR1 SGHNT and CDR2 YENEEA. The CDR3 spells CACSLGSASPQTDEQFF. The CDR3, as DNA: TGTGCCTGCAGCTTAGGATCCGCTAGCCCCCAAACGGATGAGCAGTTCTTC. The full variable domain, with the rest looked up from reference TRBV11-3 and TRBJ2-1, is EAGVVQSPRYKIIEKKQPVAFWCNPISGHNTLYWYLQNLGQGPELLIRYENEEAVDDSQLPKDRFSAERLKGVDSTLKIQPAELGDSAVYLCACSLGSASPQTDEQFFGPGTRLTVL.

The V and J genes are TRBV20-1 and TRBJ2-7; D possibly matches TRBD1 or TRBD2 (5 bases each). The CDR3 sequence is 14 residues long. CDR1 DFQATT and CDR2 SNEGSKA come from the germline V gene (reference sequence). Trimming took off 2 bases at V and 3 bases at J, with 14 bases between the two ends. In nucleotides, the CDR3 is TGCAGTGCTAGAACGTTAGGGACCCTCTACGAGCAGTACTTC. Translated, it gives CSARTLGTLYEQYF.

In its sample, this clonotype was seen many times. The chain couples TRBV13 to TRBJ2-3; TRBD2 matches 7 bases. This CDR3 is 15 amino acids long. The germline V gene encodes CDR1 PRHDT and CDR2 FYEKMQ (reference sequence). The junction had 5 bases not matched to a gene; V was cut back by 2 bases and J by 3 bases. The CDR3 spells CASSLSGIRTDTQYF. In DNA, the CDR3 is TGTGCCAGCAGCTTAAGCGGGATAAGAACAGATACGCAGTATTTT.

This chain links TRBV20-1 with TRBJ2-1, with D tentatively TRBD1 or TRBD2 (7 bases each). V lost 0 bases and J 0 bases, leaving 21 bases between the germline ends. From germline, CDR1 is DFQATT and CDR2 SNEGSKA (reference sequence). This CDR3 spans 19 amino acids. The CDR3 spells CSARDRGLRGGSSYNEQFF. The CDR3 region has the DNA TGCAGTGCTAGAGATCGGGGCCTCAGGGGGGGGAGCTCCTACAATGAGCAGTTCTTC.

This clonotype was counted between two and nine times. The chain recombines TRBV6-5 with TRBJ2-5, with D perhaps TRBD1 (5 bases). The CDR3 has 13 amino acids. V dropped 0 bases and J dropped 9 bases, with 11 bases sitting between them. CDR1 MNHEY and CDR2 SVGAGI come from the germline V gene. CDR3 in amino acids: CASSYSAEGAQYF. The DNA of the CDR3 is TGTGCCAGCAGTTACTCGGCAGAAGGGGCCCAGTACTTC.

This clonotype has ten or more counts. The chain carries TRBV29-1 and TRBJ2-3; perhaps TRBD2 as D (5 bases). This CDR3 region has 13 residues. Germline lookup yields CDR1 SQVTM and CDR2 ANQGSEA. V was clipped by 3 bases and J by 7 bases, with 14 bases between them. CDR3 region: CSVDWAGGNTQYF. The CDR3 nucleotides read TGCAGCGTTGACTGGGCGGGTGGAAATACGCAGTATTTT.

This clonotype has ten or more counts. The rearrangement links TRBV7-6 to TRBJ1-6; a possible D gene is TRBD1 (5 bases). Germline CDR1 SGHVS, CDR2 FNYEAQ. CDR3 length: 15 amino acids. The V gene lost 1 base and the J gene lost 9 bases, with 13 bases spanning the gap. The CDR3, as DNA: TGTGCCAGCAGCTTAGACCTAGGGGCCGGTTCACCCCTCCACTTT. It encodes CASSLDLGAGSPLHF.

This clonotype was picked up many times. This sequence joins TRBV20-1 and TRBJ2-1; a possible D gene is TRBD2 (6 bases). In germline, CDR1 is DFQATT, CDR2 SNEGSKA (reference sequence). This CDR3 has 16 residues. V was cut by 6 bases and J by 6 bases, with 24 bases left in between. CDR3 sequence reads: CSAPTDGSGRRNEQFF. The CDR3, as DNA: TGCAGTGCCCCCACAGACGGGAGTGGTCGTCGCAATGAGCAGTTCTTC.

The chain links TRBV11-2 to TRBJ2-7; D might be TRBD2 (6 bases). V was pared by 5 bases and J by 6 bases, with 11 bases between. CDR1 is SGHAT, CDR2 FQNNGV, per germline. The CDR3 extends over 12 amino acids. CDR3 nucleotides: TGTGCCAGCAGCACCCCGCGGGGCGAGCAGTACTTC. This codes for CASSTPRGEQYF. The variable domain in full, completed from reference TRBV11-2 and TRBJ2-7, reads EAGVAQSPRYKIIEKRQSVAFWCNPISGHATLYWYQQILGQGPKLLIQFQNNGVVDDSQLPKDRFSAERLKGVDSTLKIQPAKLEDSAVYLCASSTPRGEQYFGPGTRLTVT.

J is TRBJ2-5 and V is TRBV6-5; D is possibly TRBD1 or TRBD2 (5 bases each). The CDR3 length is 14 residues. Looked up from germline, CDR1 is MNHEY and CDR2 is SVGAGI. V was trimmed by 2 bases and J by 6 bases, leaving 13 bases between them. CDR3 bases: TGTGCCAGCAGTTACGCACCGGGACGGAAGACCCAGTACTTC. It yields the protein CASSYAPGRKTQYF.

The rearrangement joins TRBV20-1 to TRBJ2-5, with 9 bases aligning to TRBD1. J lost 4 bases, V lost 3 bases, and 3 bases had no gene match. CDR1 is DFQATT and CDR2 is SNEGSKA in the germline V gene (reference sequence). The CDR3 spans 13 residues. The CDR3 reads CSARRTGVETQYF. The CDR3 DNA reads TGCAGTGCTAGGAGGACAGGGGTAGAGACCCAGTACTTC.

The chain carries TRBV20-1 and TRBJ2-5; 7 nucleotides match TRBD1. The CDR3 contains 11 residues. Per germline, CDR1 DFQATT and CDR2 SNEGSKA (reference sequence). Losses at the gene ends were 7 bases for V and 3 bases for J; bases not matched to a gene: 2. CDR3 coding DNA: TGCAGTGGACAGGGTGAAGAGACCCAGTACTTC. Translated: CSGQGEETQYF.

V and J are TRBV14 and TRBJ1-1; D remains ambiguous. Trimming took off 4 bases at V and 4 bases at J, with 19 bases between the two ends. CDR3 length: 16 residues. CDR1 is SGHDN and CDR2 is FVKESK in the germline V gene. The CDR3 is CASSPTYPQRVTEAFF. CDR3 coding DNA: TGTGCCAGCAGCCCTACATACCCACAGAGGGTCACTGAAGCTTTCTTT.

This clonotype has ten or more counts. V is TRBV5-1 and J is TRBJ2-5; TRBD2 matches at 14 bases. V lost 3 bases to trimming and J lost 3 bases; unmatched junction nucleotides: 1. CDR1 and CDR2 from the germline V gene are SGHRS and YFSETQ. This CDR3 has 15 residues. The CDR3 loop is CASSSGLAGEETQYF. In nucleotides, the CDR3 is TGCGCCAGCAGCTCGGGACTAGCGGGAGAAGAGACCCAGTACTTC. The full variable domain, completed using reference TRBV5-1 and TRBJ2-5, is KAGVTQTPRYLIKTRGQQVTLSCSPISGHRSVSWYQQTPGQGLQFLFEYFSETQRNKGNFPGRFSGRQFSNSRSEMNVSTLELGDSALYLCASSSGLAGEETQYFGPGTRLLVL.

This clonotype was detected a few times. The chain employs TRBV11-2 and TRBJ2-6; D unclear. Germline V gene lookup returns CDR1 SGHAT and CDR2 FQNNGV. Trimming pared 4 bases from V and 7 bases from J, leaving 8 bases between. This CDR3 spans 13 amino acids. The CDR3 loop is CASSSVTANVLTF. The CDR3 DNA reads TGTGCCAGCAGCTCCGTTACCGCCAACGTCCTGACTTTC.

The chain has TRBV7-2 and TRBJ2-1; perhaps TRBD2 as D (6 bases). Germline-derived CDR1 and CDR2 are SGHTA and FQGNSA. The CDR3 totals 13 residues. The V and J ends lost 5 bases and 10 bases respectively, with 15 bases between them. The CDR3 spells CASSTQRAREQFF. Written as DNA, the CDR3 is TGTGCCAGCAGCACCCAGCGGGCACGGGAGCAGTTCTTC.

In its sample, this clonotype was seen many times. The chain uses TRBV28 and TRBJ1-1; D ambiguous. V was shortened by 2 bases and J by 10 bases, with 14 bases between the two germline ends. Germline values: CDR1 MDHEN, CDR2 SYDVKM. CDR3 length: 13 residues. The CDR3 bases are TGTGCCAGCAGTTTACCACTCCAGAGCGTAGCTTTCTTT. Its translation: CASSLPLQSVAFF. The entire variable domain, with the rest obtained from reference TRBV28 and TRBJ1-1, is as follows: DVKVTQSSRYLVKRTGEKVFLECVQDMDHENMFWYRQDPGLGLRLIYFSYDVKMKEKGDIPEGYSVSREKKERFSLILESASTNQTSMYLCASSLPLQSVAFFGQGTRLTVV.

This clonotype has only a few counts. The rearrangement links TRBV20-1 to TRBJ2-5; 9 bases fit TRBD1. V shed 5 bases, J shed 2 bases, and the junction held 0 bases outside the gene matches. The CDR3 loop spans 12 amino acids. Germline CDR1 DFQATT, CDR2 SNEGSKA (reference sequence). The CDR3 reads CSADRGQETQYF. CDR3 sequence (DNA): TGCAGTGCTGACAGGGGGCAAGAGACCCAGTACTTC.

This clonotype was seen only a few times. J is TRBJ2-4 and V is TRBV12-3 or TRBV12-4, with D hard to call. Trimming took 6 bases from V and 6 from J, leaving 6 bases between them. The CDR3 extends over 11 amino acids. CDR3 in DNA: TGTGCCAGCAGCACCCGAAACATTCAGTACTTC. Encoded protein: CASSTRNIQYF.

The rearrangement links TRBV6-1 to TRBJ2-5, with a weak D call TRBD1 (5 bases). V dropped 7 bases and J dropped 5 bases, with 17 bases sitting between them. Germline CDR1 and CDR2: MNHNS and SASEGT. The CDR3 runs to 14 residues. In DNA, the CDR3 is TGTGCCAGCAAGGGGCCTGCACCAGGGGAGACCCAGTACTTC. It codes for CASKGPAPGETQYF.

This clonotype was recorded at least ten times. The chain has TRBV10-3 and TRBJ2-1; D is perhaps TRBD2 (6 bases). The CDR3 spans 13 residues. In germline, CDR1 is ENHRY, CDR2 SYGVKD. V was pared by 5 bases and J by 6 bases, with 11 bases between. The CDR3 region has the DNA TGTGCCATCAGTTGGGGGGATGGCAATGAGCAGTTCTTC. Translation: CAISWGDGNEQFF.

Turning to this clonotype: A read error may explain this, as a much larger clone is one base away. This chain uses TRBV5-1 with TRBJ2-1; 7 bases match TRBD1. This CDR3 spans 15 amino acids. Germline V gene sequence: CDR1 SGHRS, CDR2 YFSETQ. The CDR3 is CATSLERGLSNEQFF. CDR3 in DNA: TGCGCCACCAGCTTGGAAAGGGGGCTGAGTAATGAGCAGTTCTTC.

This chain joins TRBV20-1 and TRBJ1-5, with TRBD1 identical over 7 bases. The germline V gene encodes CDR1 DFQATT and CDR2 SNEGSKA (reference sequence). V lost 0 bases and J lost 3; bases outside the gene matches: 8. The CDR3 runs 16 residues. The CDR3 protein is CSARDLPGTDNQPQHF. The CDR3 DNA reads TGCAGTGCTAGAGATCTCCCCGGGACAGACAATCAGCCCCAGCATTTT.

This clonotype was counted ten times or more. The chain has TRBV6-6 and TRBJ2-5; D remains ambiguous. V was trimmed by 3 bases and J by 5 bases, leaving 7 bases between them. The CDR3 is 12 amino acids. Germline V lookup: CDR1 MNHNY, CDR2 SVGAGI (reference sequence). Written as DNA, the CDR3 is TGTGCCAGCAGTTATACAGAGGAGACCCAGTACTTC. This translates into CASSYTEETQYF.

V is TRBV7-8 and J is TRBJ2-1; 10 nucleotides line up with TRBD2. Germline V lookup: CDR1 SGHVS, CDR2 FQNEAQ. V shed 2 bases and J 8 bases; nucleotides not matched to a gene: 6. This CDR3 is built from 15 residues. CDR3 in amino acids: CASSLLPSGSHEQFF. CDR3 DNA: TGTGCCAGCAGCTTACTGCCTAGCGGGAGTCATGAGCAGTTCTTC.

This chain links TRBV5-1 with TRBJ2-3, with D possibly called TRBD1 or TRBD2 (5 bases each). The germline V and J ends were trimmed by 3 bases and 4 bases, with 15 bases remaining between them. CDR1 SGHRS and CDR2 YFSETQ come from the germline V gene. CDR3 length equals 15 residues. The CDR3 loop reads CASSSLGARSDTQYF. CDR3 nucleotides: TGCGCCAGCAGCTCCCTCGGGGCCCGTTCAGATACGCAGTATTTT.